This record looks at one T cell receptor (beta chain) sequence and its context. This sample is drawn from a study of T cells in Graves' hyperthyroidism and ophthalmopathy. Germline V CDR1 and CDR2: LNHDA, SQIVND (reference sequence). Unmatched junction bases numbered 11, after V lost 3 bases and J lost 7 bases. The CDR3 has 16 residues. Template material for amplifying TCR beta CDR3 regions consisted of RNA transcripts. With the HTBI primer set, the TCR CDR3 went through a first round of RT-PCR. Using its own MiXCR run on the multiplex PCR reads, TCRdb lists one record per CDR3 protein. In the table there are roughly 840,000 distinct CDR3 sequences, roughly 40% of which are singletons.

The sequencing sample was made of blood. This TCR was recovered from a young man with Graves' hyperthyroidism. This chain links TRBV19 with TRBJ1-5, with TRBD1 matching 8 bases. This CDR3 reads CASSIRTDREGQPQHF. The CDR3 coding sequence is TGTGCCAGTAGTATCCGGACGGACAGGGAAGGCCAGCCCCAGCATTTT.